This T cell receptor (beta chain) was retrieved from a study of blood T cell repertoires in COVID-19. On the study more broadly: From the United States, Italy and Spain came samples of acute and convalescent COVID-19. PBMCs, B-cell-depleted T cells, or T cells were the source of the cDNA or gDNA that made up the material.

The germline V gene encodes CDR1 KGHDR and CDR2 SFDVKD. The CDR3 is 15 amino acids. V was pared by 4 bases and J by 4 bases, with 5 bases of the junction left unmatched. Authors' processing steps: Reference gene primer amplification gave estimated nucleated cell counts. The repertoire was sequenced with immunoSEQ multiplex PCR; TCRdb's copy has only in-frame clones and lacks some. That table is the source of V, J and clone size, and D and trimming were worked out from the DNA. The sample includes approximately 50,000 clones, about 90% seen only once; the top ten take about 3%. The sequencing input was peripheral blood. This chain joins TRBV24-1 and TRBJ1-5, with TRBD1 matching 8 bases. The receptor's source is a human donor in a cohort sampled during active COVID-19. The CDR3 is CATSDTDRENQPQHF. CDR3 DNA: TGTGCCACCAGTGACACGGACAGGGAGAATCAGCCCCAGCATTTT.